These 29 T cell receptor beta chains originate from one sample sequenced in a study of blood T cell repertoires in COVID-19. TCRdb's table, derived via immunoSEQ multiplex PCR, lists solely in-frame clones and lacks some. Of about 380,000 clones listed, 85% were seen once; the top ten hold roughly 3.6%. The sequencing input was peripheral blood. The receptor source for this set is a woman aged 18-30 years with acute or convalescent COVID-19.

The CDR3 sequence is CASSGSQGHEQYF. The CDR3 coding sequence is TGTGCCAGCAGTGGGTCCCAGGGCCACGAGCAGTACTTC. V is TRBV2 and J is TRBJ2-7; tentative D call: TRBD1 (5 bases). CDR3 size: 13 residues. Germline CDR1 reads SNHLY; CDR2 reads FYNNEI. V lost 4 bases, J lost 5 bases, and 12 bases lay in between.

V gene TRBV2 combines with J gene TRBJ1-1; the D is unclear. V was clipped by 9 bases and J by 6 bases, with 17 bases between them. Germline CDR1 and CDR2: SNHLY and FYNNEI. CDR3 length equals 13 residues. The CDR3 DNA follows: TGTGCCAGGAGCCTCGGGAGTGCCTCTGAAGCTTTCTTT. Its translation is CARSLGSASEAFF.

This chain links TRBV12-5 with TRBJ1-1; D remains unclear. With 0 bases removed from V and 6 bases from J, the gap between germline ends came to 5 bases. This CDR3 region has 12 residues. Germline CDR1 reads LGHNT; CDR2 reads FRNRAP. The chain's CDR3 is CASGLVRAEAFF. DNA for the CDR3: TGTGCTAGTGGTTTGGTACGCGCTGAAGCTTTCTTT.

This clone was seen just once. At the DNA level, this CDR3 is encoded by other sequences in the same sample as well. This chain uses TRBV25-1 with TRBJ2-5, with a weak D call TRBD2 (5 bases). The ends were cut back, 1 base at V and 5 bases at J, with 8 bases in the middle. Germline V gene sequence: CDR1 MGHDK, CDR2 SYGVNS. The CDR3 consists of 13 residues. DNA of the CDR3: TGTGCCAGCAGTGAATCAGGCGGGGAGACCCAGTACTTC. This encodes CASSESGGETQYF. Full variable domain (missing parts from reference TRBV25-1 and TRBJ2-5): EADIYQTPRYLVIGTGKKITLECSQTMGHDKMYWYQQDPGMELHLIHYSYGVNSTEKGDLSSESTVSRIRTEHFPLTLESARPSHTSQYLCASSESGGETQYFGPGTRLLVL.

The V and J genes are TRBV10-3 and TRBJ2-3, with unresolved D. Germline V gene data show CDR1 as ENHRY and CDR2 as SYGVKD. Trimming shortened V by 10 bases and J by 3 bases, and 8 bases separated the two germline ends. This CDR3 spans 11 amino acids. The CDR3: CATTGTDTQYF. CDR3 nucleotide sequence: TGTGCCACGACCGGGACAGATACGCAGTATTTT.

This sequence joins TRBV9 and TRBJ1-5, with D hard to call. The CDR3 extends over 16 amino acids. V was clipped by 0 bases and J by 0 bases, with 10 bases between them. Germline V gene lookup returns CDR1 SGDLS and CDR2 YYNGEE. The CDR3 coding sequence is TGTGCCAGCAGCGTAGGTACGGGGAATAGCAATCAGCCCCAGCATTTT. It specifies CASSVGTGNSNQPQHF.

The V gene is TRBV10-3, the J gene TRBJ2-1; a possible D gene is TRBD1 (6 bases). V was clipped by 0 bases and J by 3 bases, with 9 bases between them. The CDR3 is 15 residues long. Germline V gene data show CDR1 as ENHRY and CDR2 as SYGVKD. The CDR3: CAISESVGGYNEQFF. CDR3 nucleotide sequence: TGTGCCATCAGTGAGTCCGTAGGGGGCTACAATGAGCAGTTCTTC.

The rearrangement joins TRBV2 to TRBJ1-3; D is perhaps TRBD1 (5 bases). The CDR3 sequence is 14 residues long. V lost 7 bases and J lost 4, with 14 bases in between. Germline assignment: CDR1 SNHLY and CDR2 FYNNEI. In DNA, the CDR3 is TGTGCCAGCACCACTCAGGGCTCCGGAAACACCATATATTTT. Translating it yields CASTTQGSGNTIYF. The full variable domain, in which reference TRBV2 and TRBJ1-3 provide the parts outside the CDR3, is EPEVTQTPSHQVTQMGQEVILRCVPISNHLYFYWYRQILGQKVEFLVSFYNNEISEKSEIFDDQFSVERPDGSNFTLKIRSTKLEDSAMYFCASTTQGSGNTIYFGEGSWLTVV.

The V and J genes are TRBV14 and TRBJ2-1; 11 bases map to TRBD2. The CDR3 spans 17 residues. V lost 0 bases to trimming and J lost 7 bases; unmatched junction nucleotides: 8. The germline gives CDR1 SGHDN, CDR2 FVKESK. The chain's CDR3 is CASSQDSWRLAGNEQFF. In DNA, the CDR3 is TGTGCCAGCAGCCAAGATAGTTGGAGACTAGCGGGGAATGAGCAGTTCTTC.

V usage is TRBV6-4 and J usage is TRBJ2-1, with 9 bases identical to TRBD2. Per the germline V gene, CDR1 is MRHNA and CDR2 is SNTAGT. This CDR3 comprises 15 residues. Trimming took 2 bases from V and 4 from J; bases not matched to a gene: 3. The CDR3 bases are TGTGCCAGCAGTGACGGCCTAGCGGGATACAATGAGCAGTTCTTC. Amino acids: CASSDGLAGYNEQFF.

The chain employs TRBV30 and TRBJ2-5; 7 bases are shared with TRBD1. Unmatched junction bases numbered 0, after V lost 4 bases and J lost 4 bases. In germline, CDR1 is GTSNPN, CDR2 SVGIG (reference sequence). CDR3 length: 11 residues. The CDR3 DNA is TGTGCCTGGACAGGGGGAGAGACCCAGTACTTC. Translated, it gives CAWTGGETQYF.

The chain employs TRBV3-1 (or the pseudogene TRBV3-2) and TRBJ1-1; possible D gene TRBD1, 5 bases. The germline V gene encodes CDR1 LGHDT and CDR2 YNNKEL (reference sequence). The ends were cut back, 2 bases at V and 3 bases at J, with 10 bases in the middle. CDR3 length equals 14 residues. This CDR3 reads CASSQYLGDTEAFF. The CDR3 region has the DNA TGTGCCAGCAGCCAATATTTAGGGGACACTGAAGCTTTCTTT.

The V call is TRBV24-1, the J call TRBJ1-2, with 9 bases lining up with TRBD1. After removal of 3 bases from V and 4 bases from J, the junction contained 2 bases not matched to a gene. Germline V CDR1 and CDR2: KGHDR, SFDVKD. This CDR3 contains 14 residues. DNA for the CDR3: TGTGCCACCAGTGATGGGGACAGGGCCTATGGCTACACCTTC. Its protein is CATSDGDRAYGYTF.

The rearrangement uses TRBV5-8 and TRBJ2-1, with a possible D match to TRBD1 (5 bases). V lost 2 bases and J lost 0, with 15 bases in between. The CDR3 has 17 residues. Germline V gene sequence: CDR1 SGHTS, CDR2 YDEGEE. The CDR3 nucleotides are TGTGCCAGCAGCTTAGGGGCCCGGCACGGCTCCTACAATGAGCAGTTCTTC. The encoded protein is CASSLGARHGSYNEQFF.

The chain has TRBV9 and TRBJ1-6, with 9 bases matching TRBD1. CDR3 size: 14 residues. The J segment lost 7 bases and the V segment lost 2 bases, leaving 1 base of the junction unmatched. Germline V gene lookup returns CDR1 SGDLS and CDR2 YYNGEE. CDR3 protein: CASSVDRGNSPLHF. Written as DNA, the CDR3 is TGTGCCAGCAGCGTCGACAGGGGGAATTCACCCCTCCACTTT.

This chain connects TRBV19 to TRBJ2-7; 11 nucleotides line up with TRBD2. J was trimmed by 2 bases and V by 4 bases; bases with no gene match: 7. Germline CDR1 LNHDA, CDR2 SQIVND (reference sequence). There are 16 residues in the CDR3. CDR3 nucleotides: TGTGCCAGTAGTAGGGGGACTAGCGGACACCCCTACGAGCAGTACTTC. It translates to CASSRGTSGHPYEQYF.

In this sample, this clone turned up once. This chain joins TRBV30 and TRBJ1-1; D is unresolved. Trimming pared 0 bases from V and 6 bases from J, leaving 17 bases between. Germline values: CDR1 GTSNPN, CDR2 SVGIG (reference sequence). The CDR3 is 15 residues long. CDR3 sequence: CAWSVRRGGWAEAFF. CDR3 bases: TGTGCCTGGAGTGTGAGGCGAGGCGGGTGGGCTGAAGCTTTCTTT. Full variable domain (outside the CDR3, taken from reference TRBV30 and TRBJ1-1): SQTIHQWPATLVQPVGSPLSLECTVEGTSNPNLYWYRQAAGRGLQLLFYSVGIGQISSEVPQNLSASRPQDRQFILSSKKLLLSDSGFYLCAWSVRRGGWAEAFFGQGTRLTVV.

The rearrangement links TRBV7-9 to TRBJ2-5; the D gene is possibly TRBD1 (6 bases). V lost 5 bases to trimming and J lost 3 bases, with 13 bases between them. The CDR3 sequence is 14 residues long. Germline values: CDR1 SEHNR, CDR2 FQNEAQ (reference sequence). CDR3 loop: CASSPNRVEETQYF. CDR3 DNA: TGTGCCAGCAGCCCGAACAGGGTGGAAGAGACCCAGTACTTC.

The chain links TRBV10-1 to TRBJ1-5; D call uncertain. V was shortened by 0 bases and J by 6 bases, with 9 bases between the two germline ends. This CDR3 is 14 amino acids long. The germline CDR1 and CDR2 sequences are WNHNN and SYGVQD (reference sequence). In DNA form, the CDR3 reads TGCGCCAGCAGTGAGTCCCGGGAACCTCAGCCCCAGCATTTT. It encodes CASSESREPQPQHF.

In its sample, this clone was seen once. The gene calls are TRBV5-4 and TRBJ1-2, with D uncertain. The CDR3 contains 14 residues. Germline V lookup: CDR1 SGHNT, CDR2 YYREEE (reference sequence). The ends were cut back, 4 bases at V and 7 bases at J, with 17 bases in the middle. CDR3 DNA sequence: TGTGCCAGCAGCCCCGAGATCAACCTTTCTGGCTACACCTTC. This sequence encodes CASSPEINLSGYTF.

Only one count was recorded for this clone. The V and J genes are TRBV2 and TRBJ2-7; 7 positions agree with TRBD2. The CDR3 is 15 residues long. V lost 2 bases, J lost 3 bases, and 7 bases stayed unmatched. Germline V lookup: CDR1 SNHLY, CDR2 FYNNEI. CDR3 sequence reads: CASSELASGNYEQYF. CDR3 nucleotide sequence: TGTGCCAGCAGTGAACTGGCTAGCGGAAACTACGAGCAGTACTTC.

This clone occurred many times. The chain employs TRBV13 and TRBJ1-3, with D perhaps matching TRBD1 (6 bases). The V end was cut by 5 bases, the J end by 0 bases, with 11 bases between. CDR1 and CDR2 from the germline V gene are PRHDT and FYEKMQ (reference sequence). The CDR3 spans 15 residues. The CDR3 protein is CASSVAGVSGNTIYF. As DNA, the CDR3 is TGTGCCAGCAGCGTCGCAGGGGTCTCTGGAAACACCATATATTTT.

The chain has TRBV28 and TRBJ1-6, with a tentative D call TRBD1 (5 bases). CDR3 size: 15 residues. Germline V gene lookup returns CDR1 MDHEN and CDR2 SYDVKM. V was shortened by 6 bases and J by 0 bases, with 9 bases between the two germline ends. In DNA form, the CDR3 reads TGTGCCAGCAGGGCCAGGGACTCCTATAATTCACCCCTCCACTTT. Protein product: CASRARDSYNSPLHF.

The chain employs TRBV28 and TRBJ2-6; D gene unclear. Germline CDR1 and CDR2: MDHEN and SYDVKM. V gave up 5 bases and J gave up 2 bases, with 4 bases separating them. The CDR3 spans 13 residues. CDR3 protein: CASSATGANVLTF. DNA of the CDR3: TGTGCCAGCAGTGCTACTGGGGCCAACGTCCTGACTTTC.

V is TRBV19 and J is TRBJ1-2, with 10 bases aligning to TRBD1. Germline CDR1 is LNHDA and CDR2 is SQIVND (reference sequence). V trimming: 4 bases; J trimming: 1 base; junction bases outside the gene matches: 3. The CDR3 consists of 15 residues. DNA for the CDR3: TGTGCCAGTAGTAACCGGGACAGGGGTAACTATGGCTACACCTTC. Its translation: CASSNRDRGNYGYTF.

In this sample, this clone turned up many times. This chain uses TRBV7-3 with TRBJ1-1; D is possibly TRBD1 (5 bases). The CDR3 extends over 13 amino acids. Deletions cut 2 bases from V and 1 base from J, with 5 bases between. Germline V gene lookup returns CDR1 SGHTA and CDR2 FQGTGA. This chain's CDR3 is CASSLQGNTEAFF. CDR3 bases: TGTGCCAGCAGCTTACAGGGGAACACTGAAGCTTTCTTT.

V is TRBV10-1 and J is TRBJ1-2, with TRBD1 matching over 7 bases. The CDR3 sequence is 12 residues long. The germline V gene encodes CDR1 WNHNN and CDR2 SYGVQD (reference sequence). V lost 10 bases and J lost 4; bases outside the gene matches: 6. CDR3: CATGTDTYGYTF. In DNA, the CDR3 is TGCGCCACCGGGACAGATACCTATGGCTACACCTTC.

The chain has TRBV19 and TRBJ1-5; D may be TRBD1 (6 bases). The V gene lost 5 bases and the J gene lost 6 bases, with 17 bases spanning the gap. The CDR3 sequence is 15 residues long. Germline V lookup: CDR1 LNHDA, CDR2 SQIVND (reference sequence). The CDR3 spells CASSPKGGDIQPQHF. Written as DNA, the CDR3 is TGTGCCAGTAGTCCTAAAGGGGGGGACATTCAGCCCCAGCATTTT.

This clone was seen just once. This sequence joins TRBV6-6 and TRBJ1-1; TRBD1 aligns across 7 bases. Germline V CDR1 and CDR2: MNHNY, SVGAGI (reference sequence). The CDR3 is 11 amino acids. The V segment lost 8 bases and the J segment 7 bases; nucleotides outside the gene matches: 4. This CDR3 is CASARGDEAFF. CDR3 DNA: TGTGCCAGCGCCAGGGGGGATGAAGCTTTCTTT.